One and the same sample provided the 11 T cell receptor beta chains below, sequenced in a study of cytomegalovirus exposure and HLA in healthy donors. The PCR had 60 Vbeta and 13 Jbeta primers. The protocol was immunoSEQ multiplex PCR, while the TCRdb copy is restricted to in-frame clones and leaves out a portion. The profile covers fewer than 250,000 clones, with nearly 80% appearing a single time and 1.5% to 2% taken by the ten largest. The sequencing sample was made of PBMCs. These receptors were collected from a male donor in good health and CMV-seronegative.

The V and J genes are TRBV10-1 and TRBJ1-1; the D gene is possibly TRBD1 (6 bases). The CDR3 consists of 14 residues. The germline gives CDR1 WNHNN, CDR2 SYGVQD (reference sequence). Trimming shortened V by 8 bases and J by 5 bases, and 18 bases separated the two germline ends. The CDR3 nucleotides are TGCGCCAGCCCGAGTGGGGGCGCGATTACTGAAGCTTTCTTT. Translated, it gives CASPSGGAITEAFF.

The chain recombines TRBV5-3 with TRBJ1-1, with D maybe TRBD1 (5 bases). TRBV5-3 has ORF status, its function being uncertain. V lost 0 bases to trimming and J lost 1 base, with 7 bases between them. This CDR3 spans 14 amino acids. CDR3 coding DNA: TGTGCCAGAAGCTTGGGACAGAAGAACACTGAAGCTTTCTTT. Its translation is CARSLGQKNTEAFF.

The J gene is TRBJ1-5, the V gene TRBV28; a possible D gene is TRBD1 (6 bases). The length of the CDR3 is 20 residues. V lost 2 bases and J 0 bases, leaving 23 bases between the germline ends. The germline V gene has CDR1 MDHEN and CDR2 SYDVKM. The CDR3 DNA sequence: TGTGCCAGCAGTTTAATGTGGGGGGGCTGGGCGGGGGATAGCAATCAGCCCCAGCATTTT. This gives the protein CASSLMWGGWAGDSNQPQHF.

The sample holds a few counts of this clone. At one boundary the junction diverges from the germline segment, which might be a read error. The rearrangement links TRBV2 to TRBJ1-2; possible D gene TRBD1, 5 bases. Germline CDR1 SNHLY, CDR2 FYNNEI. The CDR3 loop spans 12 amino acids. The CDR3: CASSEGASPHTF. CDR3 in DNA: TGTGCCAGCAGCGAAGGGGCGTCTCCTCACACCTTC.

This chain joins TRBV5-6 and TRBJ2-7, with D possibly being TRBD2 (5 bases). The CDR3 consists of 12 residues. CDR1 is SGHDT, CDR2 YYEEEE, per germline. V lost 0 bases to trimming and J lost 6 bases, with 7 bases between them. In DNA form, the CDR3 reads TGTGCCAGCAGCTTGGGAGGGCCCGAGCAGTACTTC. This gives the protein CASSLGGPEQYF. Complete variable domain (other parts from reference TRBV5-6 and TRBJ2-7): DAGVTQSPTHLIKTRGQQVTLRCSPKSGHDTVSWYQQALGQGPQFIFQYYEEEERQRGNFPDRFSGHQFPNYSSELNVNALLLGDSALYLCASSLGGPEQYFGPGTRLTVT.

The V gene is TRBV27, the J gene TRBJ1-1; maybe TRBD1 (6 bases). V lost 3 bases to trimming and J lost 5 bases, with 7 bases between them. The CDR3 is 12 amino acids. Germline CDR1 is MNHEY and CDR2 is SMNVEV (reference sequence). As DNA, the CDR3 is TGTGCCAGCAGTTTCCAGGGGACTGAAGCTTTCTTT. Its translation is CASSFQGTEAFF.

The CDR3 sequence is CASSPGQGLDEQYF. The CDR3 coding sequence is TGTGCCAGCAGCCCAGGACAGGGTTTGGACGAGCAGTACTTC. This chain connects TRBV7-3 to TRBJ2-7; 8 bases are a match to TRBD1. Germline V gives CDR1 SGHTA, CDR2 FQGTGA. The CDR3 loop spans 14 amino acids. J was trimmed by 5 bases and V by 5 bases; bases with no gene match: 8.

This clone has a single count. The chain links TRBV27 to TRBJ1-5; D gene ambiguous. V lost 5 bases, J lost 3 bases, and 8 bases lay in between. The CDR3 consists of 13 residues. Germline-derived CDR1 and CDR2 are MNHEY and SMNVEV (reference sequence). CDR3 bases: TGTGCCAGCAGTACTACCCACAATCAGCCCCAGCATTTT. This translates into CASSTTHNQPQHF.

In DNA form, the CDR3 reads TGCGCCAGCAGCTTCCGGGACAGGGGCGATGAGCAGTTCTTC. Encoded protein: CASSFRDRGDEQFF. This chain uses TRBV5-1 with TRBJ2-1; 10 bases are shared with TRBD1. The germline V gene encodes CDR1 SGHRS and CDR2 YFSETQ. V lost 2 bases to trimming and J lost 8 bases; unmatched junction nucleotides: 4. The CDR3 runs 14 residues.

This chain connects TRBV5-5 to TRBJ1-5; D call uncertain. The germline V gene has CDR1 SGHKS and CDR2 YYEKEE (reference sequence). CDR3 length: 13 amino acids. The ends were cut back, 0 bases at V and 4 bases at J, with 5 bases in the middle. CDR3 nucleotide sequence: TGTGCCAGCAGCTTGGTTCAGAATCAGCCCCAGCATTTT. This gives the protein CASSLVQNQPQHF. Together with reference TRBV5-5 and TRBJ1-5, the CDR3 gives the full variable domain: DAGVTQSPTHLIKTRGQQVTLRCSPISGHKSVSWYQQVLGQGPQFIFQYYEKEERGRGNFPDRFSARQFPNYSSELNVNALLLGDSALYLCASSLVQNQPQHFGDGTRLSIL.

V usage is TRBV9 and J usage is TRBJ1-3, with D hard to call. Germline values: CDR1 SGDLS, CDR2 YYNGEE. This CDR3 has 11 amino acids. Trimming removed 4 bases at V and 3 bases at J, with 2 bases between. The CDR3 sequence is CASSLGNTIYF. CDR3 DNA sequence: TGTGCCAGCAGCCTTGGAAACACCATATATTTT.